This TCR beta chain derives from a study of control samples from healthy donors and cancer patients. Sequencing was performed with immunoSEQ multiplex PCR; in TCRdb, only in-frame clones are kept and a portion is missing. This table has about 100,000 clones, roughly nine tenths appearing once. This CDR3 is 15 amino acids long. With 0 bases clipped from V and 6 bases from J, the junction kept 5 bases outside the gene matches. The J gene is TRBJ2-2, the V gene TRBV5-3, with TRBD1 matching over 7 bases. TRBV5-3 falls under the ORF class, with uncertain function. The clonotype originates from a woman in her 50s in good health. The sample consisted of blood. The CDR3 nucleotides read TGTGCCAGAAGCTTGGCCACAGGGGCGTCCGGGGAGCTGTTTTTT. It is translated as CARSLATGASGELFF.